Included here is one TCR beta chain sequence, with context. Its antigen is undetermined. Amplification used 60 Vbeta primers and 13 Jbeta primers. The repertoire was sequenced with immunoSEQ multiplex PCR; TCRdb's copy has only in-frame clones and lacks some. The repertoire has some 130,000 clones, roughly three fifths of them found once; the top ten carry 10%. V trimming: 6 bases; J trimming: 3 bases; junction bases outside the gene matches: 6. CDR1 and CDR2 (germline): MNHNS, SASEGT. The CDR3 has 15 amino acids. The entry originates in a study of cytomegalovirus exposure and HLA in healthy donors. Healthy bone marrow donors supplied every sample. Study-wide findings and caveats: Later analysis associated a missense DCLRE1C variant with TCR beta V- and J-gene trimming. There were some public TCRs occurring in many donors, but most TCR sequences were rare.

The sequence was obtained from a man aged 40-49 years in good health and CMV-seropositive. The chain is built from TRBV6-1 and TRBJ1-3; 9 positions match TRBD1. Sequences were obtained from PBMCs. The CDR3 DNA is TGTGCCAGCAGCGAACAGGGGGCTATTGGAAACACCATATATTTT. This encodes CASSEQGAIGNTIYF.